This T cell receptor beta chain comes out of a study of cytomegalovirus exposure and HLA in healthy donors. A word on this clone: What it recognizes is unknown.

Researchers ran the PCR with 60 Vbeta and 13 Jbeta primers. Using immunoSEQ multiplex PCR, the repertoire was profiled, and TCRdb retains in-frame clones only, with some absent. The table has 200,000 or so clones, 70% seen once; the top ten hold 2.6%. Germline CDR1 and CDR2: SGDLS and YYNGEE. The CDR3 has 15 residues. Trimming pared 0 bases from V and 8 bases from J, leaving 17 bases between. Overall study findings and caveats: Across HLA loci, a later analysis found differing TCR association rates, with DRB1 most and HLA-C fewest. Apparent HLA restriction characterized most CMV-associated TCR beta chains in a later analysis. TRBV6-2, TRBV6-3 and some other V segments were excluded as indistinguishable.

This TCR was recovered from a middle-aged man in good health and CMV-seropositive. The sequencing sample was made of PBMCs. The chain recombines TRBV9 with TRBJ1-2, with D possibly being TRBD1 (6 bases). As DNA, the CDR3 is TGTGCCAGCAGCGTAGAATATCGGGGGGCTATGGGCTACACCTTC. Residues: CASSVEYRGAMGYTF.